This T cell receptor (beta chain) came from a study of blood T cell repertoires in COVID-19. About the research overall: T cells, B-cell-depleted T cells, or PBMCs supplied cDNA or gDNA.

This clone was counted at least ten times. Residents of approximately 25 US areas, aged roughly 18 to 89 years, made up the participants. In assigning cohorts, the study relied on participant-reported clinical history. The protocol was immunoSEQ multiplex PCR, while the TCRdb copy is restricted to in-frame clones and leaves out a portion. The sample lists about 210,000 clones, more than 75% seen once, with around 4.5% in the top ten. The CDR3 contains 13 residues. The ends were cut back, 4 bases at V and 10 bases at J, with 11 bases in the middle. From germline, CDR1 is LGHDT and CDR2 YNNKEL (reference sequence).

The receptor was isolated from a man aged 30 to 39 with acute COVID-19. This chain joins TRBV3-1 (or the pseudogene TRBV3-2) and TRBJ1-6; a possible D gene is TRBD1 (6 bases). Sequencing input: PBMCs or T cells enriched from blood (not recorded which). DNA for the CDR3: TGTGCCAGCAGCCCAGGGGTAGGGTCACCCCTCCACTTT. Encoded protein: CASSPGVGSPLHF.